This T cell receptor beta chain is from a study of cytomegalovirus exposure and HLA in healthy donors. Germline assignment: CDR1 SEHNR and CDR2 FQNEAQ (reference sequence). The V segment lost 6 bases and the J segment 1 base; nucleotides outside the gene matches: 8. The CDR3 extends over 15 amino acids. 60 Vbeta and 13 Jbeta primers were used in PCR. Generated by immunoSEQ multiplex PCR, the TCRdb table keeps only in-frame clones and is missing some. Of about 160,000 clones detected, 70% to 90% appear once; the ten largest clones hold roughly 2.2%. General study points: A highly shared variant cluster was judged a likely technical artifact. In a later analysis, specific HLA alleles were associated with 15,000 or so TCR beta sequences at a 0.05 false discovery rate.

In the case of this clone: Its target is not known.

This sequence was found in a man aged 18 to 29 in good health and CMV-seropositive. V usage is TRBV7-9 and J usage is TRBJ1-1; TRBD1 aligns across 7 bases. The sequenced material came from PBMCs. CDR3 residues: CASREPGTANTEAFF. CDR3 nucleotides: TGTGCCAGCAGGGAACCCGGGACAGCGAACACTGAAGCTTTCTTT.